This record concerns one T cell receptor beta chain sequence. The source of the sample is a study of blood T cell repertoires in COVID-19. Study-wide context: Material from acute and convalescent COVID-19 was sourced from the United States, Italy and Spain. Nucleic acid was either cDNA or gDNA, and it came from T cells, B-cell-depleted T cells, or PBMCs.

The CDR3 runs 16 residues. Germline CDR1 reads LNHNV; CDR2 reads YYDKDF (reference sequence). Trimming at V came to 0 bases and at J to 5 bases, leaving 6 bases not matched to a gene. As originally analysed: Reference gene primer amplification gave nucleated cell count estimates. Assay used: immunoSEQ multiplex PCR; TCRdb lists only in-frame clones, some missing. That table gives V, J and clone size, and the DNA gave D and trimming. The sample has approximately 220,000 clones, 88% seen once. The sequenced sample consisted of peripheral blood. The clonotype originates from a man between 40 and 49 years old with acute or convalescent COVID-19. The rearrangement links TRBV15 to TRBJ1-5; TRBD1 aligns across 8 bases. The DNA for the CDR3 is TGTGCCACCAGCAGAGATCTTATCAGGGGGCATCAGCCCCAGCATTTT. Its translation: CATSRDLIRGHQPQHF. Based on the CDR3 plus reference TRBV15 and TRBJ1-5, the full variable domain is DAMVIQNPRYQVTQFGKPVTLSCSQTLNHNVMYWYQQKSSQAPKLLFHYYDKDFNNEADTPDNFQSRRPNTSFCFLDIRSPGLGDTAMYLCATSRDLIRGHQPQHFGDGTRLSIL.